A selection of T cell receptor beta chains follows, all from one sample in a study of monozygotic twins with inflammatory bowel disease. Each CDR3 protein gets one entry in TCRdb, which reprocessed the 5' RACE reads and gives no DNA. The specimen's table records approximately 120,000 distinct CDR3 sequences. Source material: blood. These receptors all stem from a human donor with ulcerative colitis or Crohn's disease, or a healthy co-twin of an affected twin (not recorded which). The CDR3 runs from the conserved cysteine through the conserved F or W. Fields, in order: V gene, J gene, CDR3 protein.

v_gene: TRBV24-1
j_gene: TRBJ2-5
CDR3aa: CATKEAGEETQYF

v_gene: TRBV5-1
j_gene: TRBJ1-1
CDR3aa: CASSSTGRKNTEAFF

v_gene: TRBV12-3/TRBV12-4
j_gene: TRBJ1-5
CDR3aa: CASSPTGPLEPQHF

v_gene: TRBV10-3
j_gene: TRBJ2-7
CDR3aa: CAIRLGQARVYEQYF

v_gene: TRBV30
j_gene: TRBJ1-2
CDR3aa: CAWSGGWEAGYTF

v_gene: TRBV5-6
j_gene: TRBJ2-3
CDR3aa: CASSIPQGADTQYF

v_gene: TRBV7-8
j_gene: TRBJ1-5
CDR3aa: CASSLRTDSNQPQHF

v_gene: TRBV4-3
j_gene: TRBJ1-5
CDR3aa: CASSRGAGTGDQPQHF

v_gene: TRBV7-9
j_gene: TRBJ2-2
CDR3aa: CASSLRTTTGELFF

v_gene: TRBV19
j_gene: TRBJ1-2
CDR3aa: CASRQPRDSAPGGYTF

v_gene: TRBV7-3
j_gene: TRBJ2-7
CDR3aa: CASSRSEDWEQYF

v_gene: TRBV5-4
j_gene: TRBJ2-5
CDR3aa: CASSPRGSGGLETQYF

v_gene: TRBV12-3/TRBV12-4
j_gene: TRBJ1-2
CDR3aa: CASSWGKGAYGYTF

v_gene: TRBV9
j_gene: TRBJ2-7
CDR3aa: CASSIEDEDYEQYF

v_gene: TRBV7-6
j_gene: TRBJ2-2
CDR3aa: CASSQDRGGFKNTGELFF

v_gene: TRBV6-5
j_gene: TRBJ1-5
CDR3aa: CASRLLRVQRAEFEPQHF